Shown below are 27 T cell receptor beta chains from a single sample sequenced in a study of blood T cell repertoires in COVID-19. The protocol was immunoSEQ multiplex PCR, while the TCRdb copy is restricted to in-frame clones and leaves out a portion. The sample has 450,000 or so clones, 85% to 90% seen once. Sequencing used peripheral blood. The receptors shown here come from a man between 18 and 29 years old with COVID-19, enrolled during active disease.

V gene TRBV10-3 combines with J gene TRBJ2-7; unclear D gene. Germline assignment: CDR1 ENHRY and CDR2 SYGVKD. V was clipped by 0 bases and J by 0 bases, with 6 bases between them. The CDR3 is 14 residues long. CDR3 sequence (DNA): TGTGCCATCAGTGAGTCGCGGAGCTCCTACGAGCAGTACTTC. Encoded protein: CAISESRSSYEQYF.

This clone was counted many times. The chain recombines TRBV30 with TRBJ2-7; possible D gene TRBD2, 5 bases. This CDR3 region has 12 residues. V lost 5 bases to trimming and J lost 4 bases, with 12 bases between them. The germline V gene has CDR1 GTSNPN and CDR2 SVGIG (reference sequence). Written as DNA, the CDR3 is TGTGCCTGGGGCCGGGATCGATACGAGCAGTACTTC. Its protein product is CAWGRDRYEQYF. Using reference TRBV30 and TRBJ2-7 for the parts outside the CDR3, the full variable domain is SQTIHQWPATLVQPVGSPLSLECTVEGTSNPNLYWYRQAAGRGLQLLFYSVGIGQISSEVPQNLSASRPQDRQFILSSKKLLLSDSGFYLCAWGRDRYEQYFGPGTRLTVT.

As to this clone: The junction and the germline gene differ at one end; a read error may be behind it. The V call is TRBV7-9, the J call TRBJ2-7, with D tentatively TRBD1 (5 bases). This CDR3 has 15 amino acids. Germline V gene sequence: CDR1 SEHNR, CDR2 FQNEAQ (reference sequence). The CDR3 sequence: CASSLADGASHEQYF. DNA of the CDR3: TGTGCCAGCAGCTTAGCGGATGGGGCCTCCCACGAGCAGTACTTC.

The rearrangement links TRBV28 to TRBJ1-2; D remains ambiguous. V gave up 8 bases and J gave up 3 bases, with 7 bases separating them. The CDR3 extends over 11 amino acids. Germline lookup yields CDR1 MDHEN and CDR2 SYDVKM. The CDR3 DNA sequence: TGTGCCAGCTCCAATTACTATGGCTACACCTTC. The encoded protein is CASSNYYGYTF.

This clone was counted a single time. This chain joins TRBV5-1 and TRBJ2-3; a weak D match, TRBD2 (5 bases). The CDR3 is 15 amino acids. Germline V gene lookup returns CDR1 SGHRS and CDR2 YFSETQ. V lost 1 base, J lost 1 base, and 10 bases lay in between. The DNA for the CDR3 is TGCGCCAGCAGCTTGATGGGCGGGCGCACAGATACGCAGTATTTT. Translating it yields CASSLMGGRTDTQYF.

This rearrangement joins TRBV15 to TRBJ2-1, with no clear D. The CDR3 is 11 amino acids. Germline loops: CDR1 LNHNV, CDR2 YYDKDF (reference sequence). V lost 3 bases and J 6 bases, leaving 3 bases between the germline ends. This chain's CDR3 is CATSSSNEQFF. The CDR3 DNA follows: TGTGCCACCAGCAGCAGCAATGAGCAGTTCTTC.

Remarks on this clone: The sample contains more than one DNA sequence encoding this CDR3. This sequence joins TRBV3-1 (or the pseudogene TRBV3-2) and TRBJ2-3, with 7 bases aligning to TRBD2. This CDR3 is 14 amino acids long. V dropped 1 base and J dropped 3; count of bases not matched to a gene: 1. CDR1 LGHDT and CDR2 YNNKEL come from the germline V gene (reference sequence). The CDR3 here is CASSQVGGTDTQYF. CDR3 nucleotide sequence: TGTGCCAGCAGCCAAGTCGGGGGGACAGATACGCAGTATTTT.

The rearrangement links TRBV12-3 or TRBV12-4 to TRBJ1-2, with D hard to call. Deletions cut 7 bases from V and 7 bases from J, with 16 bases between. This CDR3 is 13 amino acids long. The CDR3 nucleotides read TGTGCCAGCACCTTGACTGCCCGAGGTGGCTACACCTTC. This encodes CASTLTARGGYTF.

The V call is TRBV6-1, the J call TRBJ2-3; the D is unclear. This CDR3 has 14 residues. The V end was cut by 0 bases, the J end by 11 bases, with 15 bases between. Per the germline V gene, CDR1 is MNHNS and CDR2 is SASEGT. This CDR3 is CASSEAITSNKQYF. CDR3 bases: TGTGCCAGCAGTGAAGCGATTACGAGTAATAAGCAGTATTTT.

The chain links TRBV27 to TRBJ2-7; D may be TRBD2 (6 bases). V was shortened by 6 bases and J by 7 bases, with 13 bases between the two germline ends. The CDR3 is 12 amino acids. Germline values: CDR1 MNHEY, CDR2 SMNVEV (reference sequence). CDR3 protein: CASSRGSGEQYF. The CDR3 bases are TGTGCCAGCAGCCGGGGGTCGGGGGAGCAGTACTTC.

In this sample, this clone turned up once. The chain links TRBV12-3 or TRBV12-4 to TRBJ1-5, with a possible D match to TRBD1 (6 bases). V was clipped by 6 bases and J by 6 bases, with 9 bases between them. This CDR3 contains 12 residues. The CDR3 loop reads CASSQGGQPQHF. The CDR3 DNA reads TGTGCCAGCAGCCAAGGGGGTCAGCCCCAGCATTTT.

The rearrangement uses TRBV7-3 and TRBJ2-5; 7 bases align to TRBD2. Germline CDR1 reads SGHTA; CDR2 reads FQGTGA. This CDR3 has 13 amino acids. Trimming at V came to 5 bases and at J to 5 bases, leaving 5 bases not matched to a gene. Here the CDR3 reads CASSPLGGETQYF. In DNA form, the CDR3 reads TGTGCCAGCAGCCCGCTGGGGGGGGAGACCCAGTACTTC.

This chain links TRBV10-1 with TRBJ2-5, with TRBD1 matching 7 bases. The germline gives CDR1 WNHNN, CDR2 SYGVQD (reference sequence). The CDR3 is made up of 14 amino acids. The trim removed 5 bases at V and 3 bases at J, leaving 6 bases unmatched. The CDR3 bases are TGCGCCAGCAGTAAGACAGGGTACGAAGAGACCCAGTACTTC. Protein sequence: CASSKTGYEETQYF.

The chain recombines TRBV9 with TRBJ2-5; D is uncertain. The CDR3 runs 14 residues. Trimming removed 0 bases at V and 5 bases at J, with 11 bases between. Germline V gene lookup returns CDR1 SGDLS and CDR2 YYNGEE. The CDR3 is CASSVDSFSETQYF. The CDR3 DNA follows: TGTGCCAGCAGCGTAGACTCGTTTTCCGAGACCCAGTACTTC.

V and J are TRBV5-4 and TRBJ2-7, with D possibly matching TRBD1 (6 bases). V was trimmed by 3 bases and J by 5 bases, leaving 12 bases between them. The CDR3 is 13 residues long. Germline V gene data show CDR1 as SGHNT and CDR2 as YYREEE (reference sequence). The CDR3 DNA sequence: TGTGCCAGCAGCTCCCCCAAGGGGGACGAGCAGTACTTC. Translated: CASSSPKGDEQYF.

V usage is TRBV6-5 and J usage is TRBJ1-4, with D perhaps TRBD1 (6 bases). The CDR3 contains 15 residues. CDR1 is MNHEY and CDR2 is SVGAGI in the germline V gene. V was trimmed by 0 bases and J by 8 bases, leaving 13 bases between them. The CDR3 region has the DNA TGTGCCAGCAGTTACTCGAGGGGGAGTGGGGAAAAACTGTTTTTT. Its translation: CASSYSRGSGEKLFF.

CDR3 bases: TGTGCCAGCAGCTTAAGGTTCAGGGGGCGCGTCAACTATGGCTACACCTTC. Translated, it gives CASSLRFRGRVNYGYTF. The chain uses TRBV7-6 and TRBJ1-2, with 8 bases aligning to TRBD1. CDR1 is SGHVS and CDR2 is FNYEAQ in the germline V gene. This CDR3 is 17 amino acids long. Trimming removed 2 bases from V and 2 bases from J; junction bases left unmatched: 10.

This chain joins TRBV18 and TRBJ1-1, with unresolved D. Deletions cut 2 bases from V and 7 bases from J, with 14 bases between. The CDR3 loop spans 14 amino acids. Germline loops: CDR1 KGHSH, CDR2 LQKENI. The CDR3 sequence is CASSPEAALGEAFF. DNA for the CDR3: TGTGCCAGCTCACCAGAGGCTGCGTTGGGTGAAGCTTTCTTT. Using reference TRBV18 and TRBJ1-1 for the parts outside the CDR3, the full variable domain is NAGVMQNPRHLVRRRGQEARLRCSPMKGHSHVYWYRQLPEEGLKFMVYLQKENIIDESGMPKERFSAEFPKEGPSILRIQQVVRGDSAAYFCASSPEAALGEAFFGQGTRLTVV.

This clone occurred a few times. The chain recombines TRBV7-9 with TRBJ1-5, with TRBD1 as a possible D gene (5 bases). This CDR3 spans 19 amino acids. CDR1 SEHNR and CDR2 FQNEAQ come from the germline V gene (reference sequence). Trimming removed 2 bases from V and 0 bases from J, with 20 bases in between. The CDR3 DNA reads TGTGCCAGCAGCTTAACGCTTTCCCCCGGACAAGATAGCAATCAGCCCCAGCATTTT. Encoded protein: CASSLTLSPGQDSNQPQHF.

The genes are TRBV15 and TRBJ2-1; no definite D call. CDR1 is LNHNV and CDR2 is YYDKDF in the germline V gene (reference sequence). The V end was cut by 5 bases, the J end by 8 bases, with 13 bases between. This CDR3 comprises 13 residues. CDR3 region: CATSPRSRDEQFF. CDR3 sequence (DNA): TGTGCCACCAGCCCTAGATCACGAGATGAGCAGTTCTTC.

This rearrangement joins TRBV6-5 to TRBJ2-3; maybe TRBD1 (6 bases). Germline V gene data show CDR1 as MNHEY and CDR2 as SVGAGI. This CDR3 has 16 residues. V lost 0 bases and J 2 bases, leaving 12 bases between the germline ends. CDR3 DNA: TGTGCCAGCAGTTACTCGATCCTGGGACACACAGATACGCAGTATTTT. Amino acid sequence: CASSYSILGHTDTQYF.

This sequence joins TRBV10-3 and TRBJ2-4; D might be TRBD2 (6 bases). V was shortened by 5 bases and J by 7 bases, with 12 bases between the two germline ends. Germline V gives CDR1 ENHRY, CDR2 SYGVKD. The CDR3 sequence is 13 residues long. CDR3 loop: CAISPGLENIQYF. The CDR3 DNA reads TGTGCCATCAGTCCGGGACTGGAGAACATTCAGTACTTC.

V and J are TRBV5-3 and TRBJ2-5; D remains ambiguous. Being an ORF, TRBV5-3 has a function that is uncertain. The V and J ends lost 0 bases and 2 bases respectively, with 5 bases between them. CDR3 length: 13 residues. This CDR3 reads CARSLGQQETQYF. DNA of the CDR3: TGTGCCAGAAGCTTGGGGCAGCAAGAGACCCAGTACTTC.

This chain joins TRBV19 and TRBJ2-1, with 13 bases matching TRBD2. CDR3 length equals 17 residues. From germline, CDR1 is LNHDA and CDR2 SQIVND (reference sequence). Trimming cost V 6 bases and J 6 bases; bases outside gene matches: 11. As DNA, the CDR3 is TGTGCCAGTAGCACGGGACTAGCGGGACGGTCATCCAATGAGCAGTTCTTC. Its translation is CASSTGLAGRSSNEQFF. Combining the CDR3 with reference TRBV19 and TRBJ2-1 gives the whole variable domain DGGITQSPKYLFRKEGQNVTLSCEQNLNHDAMYWYRQDPGQGLRLIYYSQIVNDFQKGDIAEGYSVSREKKESFPLTVTSAQKNPTAFYLCASSTGLAGRSSNEQFFGPGTRLTVL.

This chain uses TRBV5-1 with TRBJ1-2; D gene unclear. Germline CDR1 reads SGHRS; CDR2 reads YFSETQ. The length of the CDR3 is 13 residues. The V and J ends lost 0 bases and 7 bases respectively, with 10 bases between them. CDR3 in amino acids: CASSLASPSGYTF. CDR3 bases: TGCGCCAGCAGCTTGGCAAGTCCGAGTGGCTACACCTTC.

This chain connects TRBV6-5 to TRBJ2-3; D unclear. The CDR3 consists of 14 residues. Germline loops: CDR1 MNHEY, CDR2 SVGAGI. The germline V and J ends were trimmed by 3 bases and 4 bases, with 11 bases remaining between them. The CDR3 DNA follows: TGTGCCAGCAGTTATGGCCCGGCGGCAGATACGCAGTATTTT. Translating gives CASSYGPAADTQYF.

This clone is a singleton in its sample. The J gene is TRBJ2-3, the V gene TRBV6-5, with D maybe TRBD1 (6 bases). The CDR3 length is 14 residues. Germline V CDR1 and CDR2: MNHEY, SVGAGI. V was shortened by 8 bases and J by 3 bases, with 15 bases between the two germline ends. The CDR3 coding sequence is TGTGCCAGCTTCCCGTGGGGGCGAACAGATACGCAGTATTTT. It yields the protein CASFPWGRTDTQYF.